Below, 22 T cell receptor beta chains from the same sample are listed, as sequenced in a study of T cells in Graves' hyperthyroidism and ophthalmopathy. The CDR3 regions of TCR beta were amplified from RNA transcripts. Researchers ran a first-round RT-PCR on the TCR CDR3 using the HTBI primer set. TCRdb re-analysed the multiplex PCR reads in MiXCR, keeping a single row per CDR3 protein. The sample records fewer than 600,000 distinct CDR3 sequences, around an eighth being singletons. The source material was blood. The source is a woman aged 18-30 years with Graves' hyperthyroidism.

The V call is TRBV12-3 or TRBV12-4, the J call TRBJ1-1; maybe TRBD1 (6 bases). This CDR3 region has 16 residues. Deletions cut 3 bases from V and 2 bases from J, with 16 bases between. CDR3 loop: CASSLWNRARNTEAFF. For the CDR3, the DNA is TGTGCCAGCAGTTTGTGGAACAGGGCTCGAAACACTGAAGCTTTCTTT.

The chain carries TRBV6-2 or TRBV6-3 and TRBJ1-4, with TRBD1 identical over 10 bases. There are 14 residues in the CDR3. V shed 6 bases and J 7 bases; nucleotides not matched to a gene: 5. The germline V gene encodes CDR1 MNHEY and CDR2 SVGEGT. CDR3 DNA sequence: TGTGCCAGCAGCCCGACAGGGGGCTTTGAAAAACTGTTTTTT. Encoded protein: CASSPTGGFEKLFF.

This clonotype was picked up many times. The chain uses TRBV24-1 and TRBJ2-1, with 7 bases matching TRBD2. Germline V gene lookup returns CDR1 KGHDR and CDR2 SFDVKD. The CDR3 is 16 amino acids. J was trimmed by 5 bases and V by 4 bases; bases with no gene match: 10. CDR3 region: CATSEPGLERNNEQFF. The DNA of the CDR3 is TGTGCCACCAGTGAACCTGGACTAGAACGAAACAATGAGCAGTTCTTC.

The V and J genes are TRBV5-1 and TRBJ1-3, with D possibly being TRBD1 (6 bases). Deletions cut 0 bases from V and 0 bases from J, with 10 bases between. The CDR3 extends over 16 amino acids. Per germline, CDR1 SGHRS and CDR2 YFSETQ. DNA of the CDR3: TGCGCCAGCAGCTTGGGGGACATCTCCTCTGGAAACACCATATATTTT. Translating it yields CASSLGDISSGNTIYF. Combining the CDR3 with reference TRBV5-1 and TRBJ1-3 gives the whole variable domain KAGVTQTPRYLIKTRGQQVTLSCSPISGHRSVSWYQQTPGQGLQFLFEYFSETQRNKGNFPGRFSGRQFSNSRSEMNVSTLELGDSALYLCASSLGDISSGNTIYFGEGSWLTVV.

This clonotype was detected only a few times. The rearrangement uses TRBV4-1 and TRBJ2-7; TRBD2 might be the D (5 bases). Germline V gene sequence: CDR1 MGHRA, CDR2 YSYEKL. The germline V and J ends were trimmed by 0 bases and 0 bases, with 12 bases remaining between them. The CDR3 runs to 16 residues. The DNA of the CDR3 is TGCGCCAGCAGCCAAGATGTTTCCGAGGGCTCCTACGAGCAGTACGTC. Translation: CASSQDVSEGSYEQYV.

This clonotype was picked up a small number of times. The chain links TRBV5-8 to TRBJ1-2; 7 bases are shared with TRBD1. Germline lookup yields CDR1 SGHTS and CDR2 YDEGEE. The V and J ends lost 4 bases and 6 bases, in that order; junction bases with no gene match: 6. The length of the CDR3 is 13 residues. CDR3 protein: CASSARGGNGYTF. As DNA, the CDR3 is TGTGCCAGCAGCGCCAGGGGGGGTAATGGCTACACCTTC.

This clonotype showed up many times. The chain links TRBV3-1 to TRBJ2-3, with 8 bases matching TRBD1. Germline assignment: CDR1 LGHDT and CDR2 YNNKEL (reference sequence). The junction had 18 bases not matched to a gene; V was cut back by 6 bases and J by 4 bases. The CDR3 has 18 residues. CDR3 residues: CASSKNPRTGGSADTQYF. CDR3 DNA: TGTGCCAGCAGTAAAAACCCACGCACAGGGGGTTCAGCAGATACGCAGTATTTT.

J is TRBJ2-5 and V is TRBV2; TRBD1 agrees at 9 bases. V lost 8 bases, J lost 4 bases, and 5 bases stayed unmatched. CDR3 length: 13 residues. Germline CDR1 and CDR2: SNHLY and FYNNEI. CDR3 protein: CASCSTGGETQYF. The CDR3 region has the DNA TGTGCCAGCTGTTCGACAGGGGGAGAGACCCAGTACTTC.

This clonotype was detected only a few times. This clone may be a read error of a much larger clone one base away. The rearrangement links TRBV2 to TRBJ2-4; 7 nucleotides align to TRBD2. The V gene's germline CDR1 is SNHLY and CDR2 FYNNEI. Trimming cost V 6 bases and J 7 bases; bases outside gene matches: 9. The CDR3 sequence is 14 residues long. As DNA, the CDR3 is TGTGCCAGCAGCCTCCGGGGGGAGACGAACATTCAGTACTTC. It is translated as CASSLRGETNIQYF.

This clonotype showed up just a few times. The CDR3 loop is CASSLSRPSGSTGELFF. CDR3 DNA sequence: TGTGCCAGCAGCTTGTCTCGTCCTAGCGGGAGTACCGGGGAGCTGTTTTTT. The J gene is TRBJ2-2, the V gene TRBV5-5, with 10 bases matching TRBD2. This CDR3 region has 17 residues. The V segment lost 1 base and the J segment 5 bases; nucleotides outside the gene matches: 8. Germline-derived CDR1 and CDR2 are SGHKS and YYEKEE (reference sequence).

In its sample, this clonotype was seen many times. This chain joins TRBV6-5 and TRBJ1-2; D possibly corresponds to TRBD1 (5 bases). The CDR3 runs to 16 residues. V was cut by 0 bases and J by 4 bases, with 15 bases left in between. CDR1 and CDR2 from the germline V gene are MNHEY and SVGAGI. The CDR3 loop reads CASSYSGRGDGYGYTF. CDR3 nucleotides: TGTGCCAGCAGTTACTCGGGGAGGGGAGATGGCTATGGCTACACCTTC.

This clonotype was picked up many times. The rearrangement joins TRBV11-3 to TRBJ1-2; D call uncertain. Trimming cost V 2 bases and J 4 bases, with 8 bases left between them. CDR3 length: 13 amino acids. Per germline, CDR1 SGHNT and CDR2 YENEEA. CDR3 nucleotides: TGTGCCAGCAGCTTACAGGATCGCTATGGCTACACCTTC. Its translation: CASSLQDRYGYTF.

This clonotype was counted at least ten times. The chain employs TRBV12-3 or TRBV12-4 and TRBJ1-2; 7 nucleotides align to TRBD1. V lost 1 base, J lost 2 bases, and 10 bases stayed unmatched. The CDR3 runs to 17 residues. CDR3 in DNA: TGTGCCAGCAGTTTAGGACAGGGCAGGCCTCCCAACTATGGCTACACCTTC. Translating it yields CASSLGQGRPPNYGYTF.

This clonotype was observed a few times. The chain employs TRBV27 and TRBJ1-2, with 7 bases lining up with TRBD1. Trimming at V came to 6 bases and at J to 4 bases, leaving 11 bases not matched to a gene. This CDR3 region has 15 residues. Per the germline V gene, CDR1 is MNHEY and CDR2 is SMNVEV (reference sequence). The CDR3 sequence is CASSTTTGRSYGYTF. The CDR3 DNA reads TGTGCCAGCAGCACAACGACAGGGCGTAGCTATGGCTACACCTTC.

In its sample, this clonotype was seen many times. The chain links TRBV12-3 or TRBV12-4 to TRBJ1-5, with 8 bases lining up with TRBD1. The CDR3 has 15 residues. After removal of 5 bases from V and 1 base from J, the junction contained 4 bases not matched to a gene. CDR3 DNA sequence: TGTGCCAGCAGTCAGGGGGCGTTAAGCAATCAGCCCCAGCATTTT. Translated: CASSQGALSNQPQHF.

The V and J genes are TRBV24-1 and TRBJ2-7; no clear D gene. Germline V gene sequence: CDR1 KGHDR, CDR2 SFDVKD. The CDR3 loop spans 14 amino acids. V dropped 3 bases and J dropped 1 base, with 9 bases sitting between them. DNA of the CDR3: TGTGCCACCAGTGATCTAGAACCGTCCTACGAGCAGTACGTC. This gives the protein CATSDLEPSYEQYV.

This clonotype was observed many times. The chain employs TRBV29-1 and TRBJ2-2; D is perhaps TRBD1 (6 bases). From germline, CDR1 is SQVTM and CDR2 ANQGSEA. V lost 7 bases and J 4 bases, leaving 10 bases between the germline ends. The CDR3 has 12 residues. The CDR3 DNA sequence: TGCAGCGGGGGCAGGGGCACCGGGGAGCTGTTTTTT. Translated: CSGGRGTGELFF.

This clonotype was seen many times. V is TRBV5-1 and J is TRBJ2-7, with TRBD2 as a possible D gene (5 bases). V shed 4 bases and J shed 9 bases, with 23 bases lying between them. The CDR3 contains 15 residues. Germline V gene data show CDR1 as SGHRS and CDR2 as YFSETQ. The CDR3 is CASSLYAGVDRGQYF. CDR3 bases: TGCGCCAGCAGCCTCTATGCAGGAGTGGACCGGGGGCAGTACTTC.

There are a few counts of this clonotype. This chain links TRBV5-1 with TRBJ2-7; D might be TRBD1 or TRBD2, each matching 5 bases. This CDR3 is 14 amino acids long. Germline values: CDR1 SGHRS, CDR2 YFSETQ. The V and J ends lost 4 bases and 2 bases respectively, with 13 bases between them. The DNA of the CDR3 is TGCGCCAGCAGCCACCCGGGGCGCACCTACGAGCAGTACTTC. Translating gives CASSHPGRTYEQYF.

V usage is TRBV5-1 and J usage is TRBJ2-5; D gene ambiguous. Trimming took 2 bases from V and 4 from J, leaving 12 bases between them. Germline values: CDR1 SGHRS, CDR2 YFSETQ. This CDR3 has 14 residues. CDR3 nucleotides: TGCGCCAGCAGCTTAAGGCCCGTGGCAGAGACCCAGTACTTC. Its protein product is CASSLRPVAETQYF.

For this clonotype: Possible read error: a much larger clone is one base away. The chain joins TRBV7-3 to TRBJ1-6; 7 positions match TRBD1. CDR3 length: 15 residues. Germline V gives CDR1 SGHTA, CDR2 FQGTGA. The CDR3 DNA sequence: TGTGCCCGCAGCGAACAGGGGCGGTGGGATTCACCCCTCCACTTT. This codes for CARSEQGRWDSPLHF.

This clonotype appeared many times. The rearrangement uses TRBV7-8 and TRBJ1-1; D is ambiguous. Between the trimmed V and J ends, which lost 1 base and 6 bases, there was a span of 6 bases. The CDR3 totals 12 residues. Germline CDR1 is SGHVS and CDR2 is FQNEAQ. The CDR3 nucleotides read TGTGCCAGCAGCTTAGGTAGGCCTGAAGCTTTCTTT. It specifies CASSLGRPEAFF.